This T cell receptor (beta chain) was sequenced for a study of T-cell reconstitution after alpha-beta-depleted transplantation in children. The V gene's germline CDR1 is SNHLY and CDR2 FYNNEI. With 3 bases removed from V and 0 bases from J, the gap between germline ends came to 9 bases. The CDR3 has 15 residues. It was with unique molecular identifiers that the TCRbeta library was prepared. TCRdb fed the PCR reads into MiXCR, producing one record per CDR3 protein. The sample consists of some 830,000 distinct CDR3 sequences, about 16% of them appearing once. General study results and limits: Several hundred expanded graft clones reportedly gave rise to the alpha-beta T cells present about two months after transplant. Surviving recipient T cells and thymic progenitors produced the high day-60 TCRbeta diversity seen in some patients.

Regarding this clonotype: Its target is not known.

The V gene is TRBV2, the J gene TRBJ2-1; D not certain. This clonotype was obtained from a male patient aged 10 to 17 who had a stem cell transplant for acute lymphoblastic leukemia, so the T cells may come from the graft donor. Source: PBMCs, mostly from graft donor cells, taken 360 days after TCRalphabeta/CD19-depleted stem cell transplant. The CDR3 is CASSEERLSYNEQFF. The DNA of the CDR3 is TGTGCCAGCAGTGAGGAACGACTCTCCTACAATGAGCAGTTCTTC.